These T cell receptor beta chains were read from a single sample in a study of cytotoxic CD8 clonotypes in ibrutinib-treated CLL. Repertoires were generated with immunoSEQ multiplex PCR, while TCRdb's copy carries only in-frame clones and drops some. The sample includes tens of thousands of clones, 45% to 65% of them seen just once. Sequenced here: PBMCs, sampled after 12 months of ibrutinib treatment. The receptors come from a human donor with chronic lymphocytic leukemia. Each CDR3 is given with its conserved first and last residue. D genes are given only for firm matches. The size of a clone is reported for some rows only, either as once, few or many, or as a class for expanded clones.

few	TRBV5-1	-	TRBJ2-2	TGCGCCAGCAGCTTGGTGGTGGTAGCTAACGCCGGGGAGCTGTTTTTT	CASSLVVVANAGELFF
few	TRBV6-5	TRBD1	TRBJ1-1	TGTGCCAGCAGCAACAGGGGGCCGAACACTGAAGCTTTCTTT	CASSNRGPNTEAFF
few	TRBV5-1	-	TRBJ1-3	TGCGCCAGCAGCTTCGGGGGGCGAAACACCATATATTTT	CASSFGGRNTIYF
-	TRBV6-5	-	TRBJ2-5	TGTGCCAGCAGTTACTCGGGGCGAGAGACCCAGTACTTC	CASSYSGRETQYF
-	TRBV27	-	TRBJ2-3	TGTGCCAGCAGTTTTAATCTGGGGGGTCCCGATACGCAGTATTTT	CASSFNLGGPDTQYF
few	TRBV27	TRBD1	TRBJ1-1	TGTGCCAGCAACCCGGGACAGGGGGCTATTGAAGCTTTCTTT	CASNPGQGAIEAFF
-	TRBV5-1	-	TRBJ2-7	TGCGCCAGCAGCTTGGGGGATTACGAGCAGTACTTC	CASSLGDYEQYF
-	TRBV10-3	TRBD2	TRBJ2-1	TGTGCCATCAGTGCAATCGGAGGGACTAGTGGGAATGAGCAGTTCTTC	CAISAIGGTSGNEQFF
-	TRBV5-1	TRBD2	TRBJ2-2	TGCGCCAGCAGCTTGGGATTCGGCGGGGGGGCCGGAGACACCGGGGAGCTGTTTTTT	CASSLGFGGGAGDTGELFF
-	TRBV6-5	-	TRBJ1-1	TGTGCCAGCAGCCCCAGGGGTGAAGCTTTCTTT	CASSPRGEAFF
few	TRBV15	-	TRBJ1-4	TGTGCCACCAGCAGAGATTGGAGGGCTCCAGTACTACTGTTTTTT	CATSRDWRAPVLLFF
-	TRBV5-1	-	TRBJ2-5	TGCGCCAGCAGCTTGGCCAAGGGAGAGACCCAGTACTTC	CASSLAKGETQYF
-	TRBV5-4	-	TRBJ2-7	TGTGCCAGCAGCTTGGCAACCTACGAGCAGTACTTC	CASSLATYEQYF
few	TRBV28	-	TRBJ1-2	TGTGCCAGCAGATTCCGGGCCCTCTATGGCTACACCTTC	CASRFRALYGYTF
-	TRBV7-9	TRBD2	TRBJ2-1	TGTGCCAGCAGCTTCGGAAGCGGGAGAGGGGTCAATGAGCAGTTCTTC	CASSFGSGRGVNEQFF
-	TRBV2	-	TRBJ1-3	TGTGCCAGCACGGGAAACTCTGGAAACACCATATATTTT	CASTGNSGNTIYF
-	TRBV5-6	-	TRBJ2-1	TGTGCCAGCAGCCCCACCGGGACGGGCTCCTACAATGAGCAGTTCTTC	CASSPTGTGSYNEQFF
-	TRBV6-1	TRBD1	TRBJ1-6	TGTGCCAGCAGTGATGCAACAGGGGTTTATAATTCACCCCTCCACTTT	CASSDATGVYNSPLHF
-	TRBV19	TRBD2	TRBJ2-3	TGTGCCAGTAGTTGGGAGCGGGAGGATGCAGATACGCAGTATTTT	CASSWEREDADTQYF
-	TRBV18	TRBD1	TRBJ2-1	TGTGCCAGCTCACCGCCTTACAGGGGGCGGATTGAGTGGGCCTACAATGAGCAGTTCTTC	CASSPPYRGRIEWAYNEQFF
-	TRBV18	-	TRBJ1-2	TGTGCCAGCTCACCCGTGACCTATGGCTACACCTTC	CASSPVTYGYTF
once	TRBV29-1	TRBD2	TRBJ2-7	TGCAGCGCTTTAGCGGGAGTGGAGTACTTC	CSALAGVEYF
many	TRBV18	TRBD1	TRBJ1-6	TGTGCCAGCCACGGCGGGACAGGGAATTCACCCCTCCACTTT	CASHGGTGNSPLHF
-	TRBV5-1	-	TRBJ2-5	TGCGCCAGCAGCTTGGCTGGTACGGGGAGAGAGACCCAGTACTTC	CASSLAGTGRETQYF
-	TRBV19	-	TRBJ1-5	TGTGCCACCGACCGAGGAGGGACTAATCAGCCCCAGCATTTT	CATDRGGTNQPQHF
-	TRBV4-1	-	TRBJ2-3	TGCGCCAGCAGCCAAGATGACCGCAGGGATCTTCCAGATACGCAGTATTTT	CASSQDDRRDLPDTQYF
few	TRBV5-5	TRBD1	TRBJ1-5	TGTGCCAGCAGCTGGGGACAGGGAAACAATCAGCCCCAGCATTTT	CASSWGQGNNQPQHF
-	TRBV2	-	TRBJ2-5	TGTGCCAGCCTGCTCGGGCGTTGGGGAGAGACCCAGTACTTC	CASLLGRWGETQYF
-	TRBV7-2	-	TRBJ1-5	TGTGCCAGCAGCCAGGACGGTGTTCAGCCCCAGCATTTT	CASSQDGVQPQHF
-	TRBV28	-	TRBJ1-2	TGTGCCAGCAGTTTATCAGGACAGAACTATGGCTACACCTTC	CASSLSGQNYGYTF
-	TRBV27	-	TRBJ2-2	TGTGCCAGCAGGCCCGGGACCGGGGAGCTGTTTTTT	CASRPGTGELFF
-	TRBV5-1	-	TRBJ1-2	TGCGCCAGCAGCTTGGACCGGGACAAATCGGGCTACACCTTC	CASSLDRDKSGYTF
-	TRBV21-1	-	TRBJ2-3	TGTGCCAGCATACTGTGCGGTCAAACGTCTAGCACAGATACGCAGTATTTT	CASILCGQTSSTDTQYF
few	TRBV5-1	TRBD1	TRBJ2-5	TGCGCCAGCAGCATAACCGGGACAGGGGGCATGGAGACCCAGTACTTC	CASSITGTGGMETQYF
-	TRBV14	-	TRBJ1-1	TGTGCCAGCAGCCAAGACCCGACTTTCTCTCGACTAGGACGGACGAACACTGAAGCTTTCTTT	CASSQDPTFSRLGRTNTEAFF
-	TRBV6-5	-	TRBJ2-3	TGTGCCAGCACCCGACTAGGATTGAGAGATACGCAGTATTTT	CASTRLGLRDTQYF
-	TRBV27	-	TRBJ1-5	TGTGCCAGCAGTTTTTCGAGGTTCAATCAGCCCCAGCATTTT	CASSFSRFNQPQHF
-	TRBV28	-	TRBJ1-2	TGTGCCAGCAGCTGGGTAGGTGATAACTATGGCTACACCTTC	CASSWVGDNYGYTF
-	TRBV15	-	TRBJ2-1	TGTGCCACCGGGGTGCGGGCGGGGAACAATGAGCAGTTCTTC	CATGVRAGNNEQFF
few	TRBV19	TRBD1	TRBJ1-1	TGTGCCAGTATAAGGACAGGGGGAAGAGTCACTGAAGCTTTCTTT	CASIRTGGRVTEAFF
-	TRBV14	-	TRBJ1-6	TGTGCCAGCAGCCGGGGCTCCTATAATTCACCCCTCCACTTT	CASSRGSYNSPLHF
-	TRBV6-6	-	TRBJ1-6	TGTGCCAGCAGTTACTCGCGCGAGACAGGAGGATCACCCCTCCACTTT	CASSYSRETGGSPLHF
-	TRBV13	-	TRBJ2-7	TGTGCCAGCAGCTTACAGGACGAGCAGTACTTC	CASSLQDEQYF
-	TRBV7-6	TRBD2	TRBJ2-1	TGTGCCAGCAGCTTAAGCGGGGGGACCCTCAATGAGCAGTTCTTC	CASSLSGGTLNEQFF
-	TRBV11-2	-	TRBJ1-2	TGTGCCAGCAGCTTAGTCGGGCAGGGGATAAGCTATGGCTACACCTTC	CASSLVGQGISYGYTF
once	TRBV7-9	TRBD1	TRBJ1-5	TGTGCCAGCAGCCAGGGACAGGTGAATCAGCCCCAGCATTTT	CASSQGQVNQPQHF
few	TRBV5-6	-	TRBJ2-4	TGTGCCAGCAGCTTCCCCAGAGCCAAAAACATTCAGTACTTC	CASSFPRAKNIQYF
-	TRBV4-2	-	TRBJ1-1	TGTGCCAGCAGGTCCTTGGGAAACACTGAAGCTTTCTTT	CASRSLGNTEAFF
many	TRBV29-1	-	TRBJ1-1	TGCAGCGTGAGGGGAACAGGATCTGAAGCTTTCTTT	CSVRGTGSEAFF
-	TRBV29-1	-	TRBJ1-1	TGCAGCGTTGAATGGTCGGGGAACACTGAAGCTTTCTTT	CSVEWSGNTEAFF
-	TRBV5-3	TRBD1	TRBJ2-3	TGTGCCAGAAGCGCCGACAGGGATGGAACAGATACGCAGTATTTT	CARSADRDGTDTQYF
-	TRBV27	TRBD2	TRBJ2-7	TGTGCCAGCAGTTTGCACGGGAGGGCCTACGAGCAGTACTTC	CASSLHGRAYEQYF
-	TRBV7-2	-	TRBJ2-2	TGTGCCAGCAGGTTAATAAACACCGGGGAGCTGTTTTTT	CASRLINTGELFF
-	TRBV5-6	TRBD1	TRBJ1-2	TGTGCCAGCAGCGCGACAGGGGCCTATAACTATGGCTACACCTTC	CASSATGAYNYGYTF